This T cell receptor beta chain derives from a study of blood T cell repertoires in COVID-19. The overall study: Acute and convalescent COVID-19 specimens originated in the United States, Italy and Spain.

The J segment lost 0 bases and the V segment lost 5 bases, leaving 13 bases of the junction unmatched. The CDR3 is 18 amino acids. Germline lookup yields CDR1 MDHEN and CDR2 SYDVKM. The method was immunoSEQ multiplex PCR; TCRdb's version includes in-frame clones alone and lacks a portion of them. Of 45,000 to 65,000 clones listed, about 86% are singletons. This TCR was recovered from a man older than 75 with active COVID-19. What was sequenced was peripheral blood. The chain carries TRBV28 and TRBJ2-7; 10 bases are a match to TRBD2. Here the CDR3 DNA reads TGTGCCAGCAGTCCCTGGACTAGCGGCTCGATCAGCTCCTACGAGCAGTACTTC. This translates into CASSPWTSGSISSYEQYF. Full variable domain (rest looked up from reference TRBV28 and TRBJ2-7): DVKVTQSSRYLVKRTGEKVFLECVQDMDHENMFWYRQDPGLGLRLIYFSYDVKMKEKGDIPEGYSVSREKKERFSLILESASTNQTSMYLCASSPWTSGSISSYEQYFGPGTRLTVT.